This T cell receptor beta chain was sequenced for a study of cytomegalovirus exposure and HLA in healthy donors (dated by TCRdb to 2017 to 2019). With respect to the entire study: According to an earlier analysis of around 600 of the donors, 150 million to 200 million T cells yielded 117 million unique TCR beta sequences and around 280 Gb of sequence data. An early release covering more than 500 HLA-typed donors comprised 300 to 350 gigabases of sequencing data and tens of millions of unique TCR sequences. Of the roughly 400 genotyped donors, 81% were placed in the genetic ancestry cluster associated with self-reported Caucasian donors. The study aimed to test whether cataloging public T cell receptors could reveal signatures of past pathogen exposure. Using immunosequencing, the study profiled T cell repertoires from 500 to 800 subjects and related those repertoires to cytomegalovirus serostatus. A separate validation cohort of 100 to 150 different subjects was used in addition to the roughly 720-subject first cohort. To predict cytomegalovirus infection status, the study brought together high-throughput TCR immunosequencing, statistical association of individual TCRs with disease status, and machine learning. To study patterns of TCR occurrence, a later analysis re-analyzed previously published TCR beta repertoires from 650 to 750 donors and added high-resolution HLA genotyping. The later analysis used no new phenotypic data to find candidate immune exposures, relying instead on TCR beta sequences and their occurrence across donors. In an earlier analysis of several hundred of the donors, high-throughput TCR beta sequencing was used to judge whether each TCR beta V gene segment behaved as functional or pseudogenic. Donor age, sex, ethnicity and CMV serostatus were compiled alongside the repertoire data. In a later genetic analysis, genome-wide SNP genotypes for about three fifths of the roughly 670 donors were used, and that subset was treated as a discovery cohort. All discovery cohort repertoires had been generated using a single sequencing platform. Class I and class II HLA loci were covered by the typing at four-digit resolution. Typing coverage differed by locus: A, B, C, DRB1 and DQB1 were typed in roughly 629-630 donors, DQA1 in roughly 500, DPA1 in 600 to 610, and DPB1 in approximately 450. Because of strong linkage in the cohort, 4 to 6 DR-DQ haplotypes were treated as single units for association and clustering. On average, roughly 240,000 unique TCR beta nucleotide sequences were sequenced per donor among roughly 430 genotyped donors of the cohort, with roughly 19% of those sequences being non-productive.

Libraries were constructed by the immunoSEQ multiplex PCR assay. For the multiplex PCR, a mixture combining 60 forward primers for TCR Vbeta segments and 13 reverse primers for TCR Jbeta segments was used. The CDR3 region of rearranged TCR beta genes was amplified from genomic DNA with a multiplex PCR assay. On the Illumina HiSeq System, the amplified TCR beta libraries were sequenced as 87-base-pair reads. As for how the authors treated the data: In a later analysis, some 80 million unique TCR beta chains were counted across the 500 to 700 repertoires, and around 10 million of these chains were shared by at least two donors. A nearest-neighbor algorithm error-corrected the raw reads and collapsed the reads into unique sequences, merging closely related sequences to remove PCR and sequencing errors. V, D and J gene segments were assigned by aligning CDR3 sequences to IMGT reference sequences. For a sequence to be retained, at least a six-nucleotide match to both a V gene segment and a J gene segment was required. A rearrangement counted as productive if the CDR3 had no stop codons and remained in frame with V and J, and every other rearrangement counted as non-productive. Following IMGT convention, CDR3 was defined as the stretch from the second conserved V-encoded cysteine to the conserved J-encoded phenylalanine. In an earlier analysis of around 540 of the donors, sequences lacking an unambiguous match to a single V gene segment were excluded. In an earlier analysis of 587 of the donors, V segments were called functional above 56.7% productive rearrangements and were called segregating when the between-donor standard deviation exceeded 5%. A statistical classification framework was built to diagnose cytomegalovirus status from the catalog of TCR beta chain sequences. In a later analysis, V and J genes were assigned by comparing TCR nucleotide sequences against IMGT/GENE-DB human TR gene sequences. In a later analysis, CDR3 sequences and most-parsimonious VDJ recombination scenarios were assigned using the TCRdist pipeline. In a later analysis, every TCR beta chain was defined by the combination of its CDR3 amino acid sequence and its V-gene family, and reads without a unique V-gene family were dropped. As a way to deal with suspected cross-contamination and a sequencing artifact, a later analysis dropped 592 nucleotide sequences that were highly shared and had low generation probability. In a later analysis, a clonal expansion index was calculated for each public chain from normalized within-repertoire ranks of inferred template counts. In a later analysis, generation probabilities were computed with a VDJ recombination model fitted to out-of-frame rearrangements, and the resulting probabilities were checked against IGoR. Hypergeometric tests were used in a later analysis to score TCR-TCR, TCR-HLA and TCR-CMV co-occurrence, with a repertoire-size bias correction applied to the TCR pairs. In a later analysis, false discovery rates were estimated by permuting HLA or CMV assignments 20 times. In a later analysis, co-occurring TCRs were grouped using DBSCAN, with TCRdist sequence similarity added in when clustering inside HLA-allele-positive subsets. Repertoires with fewer than 30,000 or more than 120,000 public chains, plus five repertoires with anomalous nucleotide sharing, were excluded from co-occurrence clustering. What TCRdb holds here is the immuneACCESS table cut down to in-frame rearrangements. Part of the clones is not present; checked against another copy, under half of the missing clones reflect an unresolved V gene, and the others are unexplained. V and J calls and clone size are those listed in that table; D and trimming were worked out from the DNA. In all, the sample holds 55,000 to 65,000 clones, and more than 70% of those were seen once. The top ten constitute over 5% of the sample.

What the study reported, not specific to this receptor: Broadly in line with IMGT annotations, most TCR beta V segments showed up in productive rearrangements about 87% or about 30% of the time in an earlier analysis of roughly 590 of the donors. Linkage disequilibrium might explain the correlated functional status among segregating V segments, but an unknown experimental factor could not be ruled out. Strong co-occurrence of HLA alleles, especially DR and DQ, made assigning TCR associations to individual alleles difficult. A later genetic analysis associated a missense DCLRE1C variant with V-gene and J-gene trimming of TCR beta chains, and an independent cohort replicated the association. Because counts were too low, around 17 rarely observed V segments, including chromosome 9 orphons, were left out of the earlier analysis of some 600 of the donors. According to the authors, the approach could potentially be generalized to other disease states and immunological phenotypes. The classifier was reported to diagnose cytomegalovirus status with high specificity and sensitivity in both the original cohort and the validation cohort. In vitro tests confirmed that three of the cytomegalovirus-associated TCR beta chains recognize cytomegalovirus antigens. For the cohort, immune exposure information was limited to CMV serostatus. Most CMV-associated TCR beta chains appeared to be HLA-restricted in a later analysis, and the HLA associations seemed to be driven largely by CMV exposure. In the study, about 150 TCR beta chains were listed as associated with cytomegalovirus. A cluster of highly shared sequence variants was judged likely to represent a technical artifact of the sequencing pipeline. The presence/absence analyses assumed that sequencing depth was roughly uniform across donors, and that assumption may not be true. Compared with equally common non-associated chains, HLA-associated TCR beta chains in a later analysis were more clonally expanded and had lower generation probabilities. In a later analysis, several top co-occurrence clusters were reported to appear linked to parvovirus B19, influenza, CMV and Epstein-Barr virus. Specific HLA alleles were associated with 16,951 TCR beta sequences at a false discovery rate of 0.05 in a later analysis. A later analysis found that TCR association rates varied across HLA loci, with DRB1 alleles showing the most associated TCRs and HLA-C alleles the fewest. The 87-base-pair reads could not distinguish some IMGT-functional V segments, including TRBV6-2 and TRBV6-3, so those segments were excluded. According to a later genetic analysis, donors in an Asian-associated ancestry cluster had fewer N-insertions in productive TCRs than the approximately 710-donor mean. Only TCR beta chains were sequenced in this cohort, and the absence of alpha or paired-chain data limited detectable features. A further reported finding was that TCR beta sequences accurately predicted the HLA-A and HLA-B alleles for most subjects in the first cohort. Across donors, most TCR sequences were observed very rarely, whereas some public TCRs were present in many individuals. Because some donors lacked HLA typing at each locus, the association tests relied only on the typed subset.

V is reduced by 5 bases and J by 6 bases, leaving a spacing of 14 bases between them. For CDR1 and CDR2, the germline V gene (reference sequence) lists MNHEY and SMNVEV. The CDR3 spans 13 residues, from the cysteine through the phenylalanine. Only the CDR3 portion is preserved as DNA: 39 bases, with reading frame beginning at the first base. In total, about 650 healthy bone marrow donors made up the cohort. At the time of sampling, all cohort members were nominally healthy, though unrecorded immune exposures were likely present. The donor tested CMV seronegative and was one of the 352 seronegative cohort members. Every donor gave a peripheral blood sample, and the peripheral blood mononuclear cells from that sample were used for TCR beta sequencing. The Qiagen DNeasy Blood Extraction Kit was used to extract genomic DNA from the blood cell samples. This clone is a singleton in its sample. Its antigen target is currently unknown. Base qualities are not at hand, and no much larger clone is one base apart.

This receptor chain uses TRBV27 and TRBJ2-7, with the D segment identity uncertain. This TCR came from a male donor in good health and CMV-seronegative. Input material: PBMCs. The DNA sequence is as follows: TGTGCCAGCAGTGCCAACCTTCGAGGCGAGCAGTACTTC. The encoded protein is CASSANLRGEQYF.